A single sample gave rise to the 18 T cell receptor beta chains below, sequenced in a study of blood T cell repertoires in COVID-19. Clones were sequenced by immunoSEQ multiplex PCR, and TCRdb holds only the in-frame ones, with some missing. Here the sample spans a few hundred thousand clones, roughly 81% being singletons. The sample comprised PBMCs or T cells enriched from blood (not recorded which). These receptor sequences come from a woman between 50 and 59 years old who had been exposed to COVID-19.

The chain has TRBV18 and TRBJ1-1; maybe TRBD1 (6 bases). V gave up 6 bases and J gave up 1 base, with 15 bases separating them. Germline V gene data show CDR1 as KGHSH and CDR2 as LQKENI. The CDR3 length is 15 residues. CDR3 sequence (DNA): TGTGCCAGCTCCCCGGACAGAGGGGGGAACACTGAAGCTTTCTTT. Protein sequence: CASSPDRGGNTEAFF. Looking up the rest from reference TRBV18 and TRBJ1-1 gives the full variable domain: NAGVMQNPRHLVRRRGQEARLRCSPMKGHSHVYWYRQLPEEGLKFMVYLQKENIIDESGMPKERFSAEFPKEGPSILRIQQVVRGDSAAYFCASSPDRGGNTEAFFGQGTRLTVV.

The chain links TRBV28 to TRBJ1-1; possible D gene TRBD1, 5 bases. Germline-derived CDR1 and CDR2 are MDHEN and SYDVKM. The ends were cut back, 4 bases at V and 1 base at J, with 16 bases in the middle. This CDR3 region has 16 residues. DNA of the CDR3: TGTGCCAGCAGTTCTCTAGTGGAGGGACCGAACACTGAAGCTTTCTTT. Protein product: CASSSLVEGPNTEAFF. Looking up the rest from reference TRBV28 and TRBJ1-1 gives the full variable domain: DVKVTQSSRYLVKRTGEKVFLECVQDMDHENMFWYRQDPGLGLRLIYFSYDVKMKEKGDIPEGYSVSREKKERFSLILESASTNQTSMYLCASSSLVEGPNTEAFFGQGTRLTVV.

The chain carries TRBV12-3 or TRBV12-4 and TRBJ1-1; no reliable D call. The ends were cut back, 6 bases at V and 11 bases at J, with 13 bases in the middle. This CDR3 has 11 residues. For the CDR3, the DNA is TGTGCCAGCAGCCTGAGAAGGCGGGCTTTCTTT. This sequence encodes CASSLRRRAFF.

V gene TRBV7-2 combines with J gene TRBJ2-1; tentative D call: TRBD2 (6 bases). V lost 2 bases, J lost 2 bases, and 13 bases lay in between. Germline assignment: CDR1 SGHTA and CDR2 FQGNSA. The CDR3 runs 16 residues. CDR3 DNA sequence: TGTGCCAGCAGCTTACTGGGCGGGGCGACCTACAATGAGCAGTTCTTC. Amino acids: CASSLLGGATYNEQFF.

This sequence joins TRBV30 and TRBJ2-1, with 14 bases matching TRBD2. Germline-derived CDR1 and CDR2 are GTSNPN and SVGIG (reference sequence). V lost 8 bases, J lost 8 bases, and 8 bases stayed unmatched. The CDR3 has 14 amino acids. The CDR3 sequence: CAGYSGLAGDEQFF. CDR3 nucleotides: TGTGCCGGCTACTCGGGACTAGCGGGGGATGAGCAGTTCTTC.

The V and J genes are TRBV9 and TRBJ2-4, with TRBD1 as a possible D gene (6 bases). The CDR3 is 15 residues long. V was cut by 3 bases and J by 5 bases, with 15 bases left in between. The V gene's germline CDR1 is SGDLS and CDR2 YYNGEE. The CDR3 DNA is TGTGCCAGCAGCGATCGTCAGGGGTTTGAAAACATTCAGTACTTC. Encoded protein: CASSDRQGFENIQYF.

The gene calls are TRBV2 and TRBJ1-2, with 8 bases that match TRBD1. J lost 8 bases, V lost 6 bases, and 2 bases had no gene match. Germline-derived CDR1 and CDR2 are SNHLY and FYNNEI. The CDR3 runs to 11 residues. In nucleotides, the CDR3 is TGTGCCAGCAGGGACAGGGACGGCTACACCTTC. Translating gives CASRDRDGYTF. Together with reference TRBV2 and TRBJ1-2, the CDR3 gives the full variable domain: EPEVTQTPSHQVTQMGQEVILRCVPISNHLYFYWYRQILGQKVEFLVSFYNNEISEKSEIFDDQFSVERPDGSNFTLKIRSTKLEDSAMYFCASRDRDGYTFGSGTRLTVV.

The rearrangement joins TRBV18 to TRBJ1-2; TRBD1 matches at 8 bases. Germline V gene data show CDR1 as KGHSH and CDR2 as LQKENI. The CDR3 contains 15 residues. V lost 3 bases to trimming and J lost 5 bases; unmatched junction nucleotides: 8. The CDR3 DNA follows: TGTGCCAGCTCACCTAGACAGGGGCAAGGATATGGCTACACCTTC. It is translated as CASSPRQGQGYGYTF.

This chain connects TRBV29-1 to TRBJ1-4; D ambiguous. The CDR3 is 15 residues long. Between the trimmed V and J ends, which lost 7 bases and 0 bases, there was a span of 15 bases. CDR1 is SQVTM and CDR2 is ANQGSEA in the germline V gene. The CDR3 DNA reads as TGCAGCGCGGGCCGGGAGGGAGCAACTAATGAAAAACTGTTTTTT. Its translation is CSAGREGATNEKLFF.

This chain links TRBV7-8 with TRBJ2-7; 13 bases align to TRBD2. The CDR3 extends over 13 amino acids. J gave up 2 bases and V 8 bases, and 0 bases lay outside the gene matches. The germline V gene encodes CDR1 SGHVS and CDR2 FQNEAQ. The CDR3, as DNA: TGTGCCAGCGGGACTAGCGGGACCTACGAGCAGTACTTC. This gives the protein CASGTSGTYEQYF.

This clone was seen only a few times. V and J are TRBV7-9 and TRBJ2-5; perhaps TRBD1 as D (6 bases). Germline V CDR1 and CDR2: SEHNR, FQNEAQ (reference sequence). CDR3 length: 12 residues. V was trimmed by 1 base and J by 7 bases, leaving 7 bases between them. The CDR3 is CASSLEGGTQYF. In nucleotides, the CDR3 is TGTGCCAGCAGCTTAGAAGGGGGGACCCAGTACTTC.

Turning to this clone: The same CDR3 also results from other DNA sequences found in this sample. The chain recombines TRBV30 with TRBJ1-1; D call uncertain. V was cut by 3 bases and J by 4 bases, with 9 bases left in between. CDR3 length equals 12 residues. Germline V CDR1 and CDR2: GTSNPN, SVGIG (reference sequence). DNA of the CDR3: TGTGCCTGGAGCGGGAGAGGCACTGAAGCTTTCTTT. It translates to CAWSGRGTEAFF.

J is TRBJ1-2 and V is TRBV18; TRBD1 agrees at 7 bases. The trim removed 4 bases at V and 4 bases at J, leaving 3 bases unmatched. The germline V gene encodes CDR1 KGHSH and CDR2 LQKENI. The CDR3 totals 13 residues. As DNA, the CDR3 is TGTGCCAGCTCACTGGACAGGACCTATGGCTACACCTTC. This translates into CASSLDRTYGYTF.

In this sample, this clone turned up once. The gene calls are TRBV29-1 and TRBJ1-1; a possible D gene is TRBD1 (6 bases). The CDR3 has 13 amino acids. With 6 bases removed from V and 5 bases from J, the gap between germline ends came to 16 bases. The germline V gene has CDR1 SQVTM and CDR2 ANQGSEA. The CDR3 nucleotides read TGCAGCGTCCGACAGGCCCCTAGGACTGAAGCTTTCTTT. The encoded protein is CSVRQAPRTEAFF.

V and J are TRBV7-9 and TRBJ1-1; the D gene is possibly TRBD1 (5 bases). CDR1 SEHNR and CDR2 FQNEAQ come from the germline V gene (reference sequence). This CDR3 contains 16 residues. Trimming left V 1 base short and J 5 bases short, with 17 bases between. CDR3 region: CASSLGTGGFWTEAFF. The CDR3 DNA follows: TGTGCCAGCAGCTTAGGTACTGGGGGGTTTTGGACTGAAGCTTTCTTT.

The V gene is TRBV10-3, the J gene TRBJ2-4; D perhaps matches TRBD1 (7 bases). Trimming cost V 6 bases and J 4 bases, with 13 bases left between them. CDR1 is ENHRY, CDR2 SYGVKD, per germline. The CDR3 sequence is 14 residues long. CDR3 sequence (DNA): TGTGCCATCAGGGAGGGGACAGAGAAAAACATTCAGTACTTC. This encodes CAIREGTEKNIQYF.

This clone was counted a few times. The chain joins TRBV2 to TRBJ2-1, with unresolved D. Trimming pared 3 bases from V and 0 bases from J, leaving 15 bases between. The CDR3 runs to 17 residues. Looked up from germline, CDR1 is SNHLY and CDR2 is FYNNEI. The CDR3 bases are TGTGCCAGCAGTGATCACCCCTCGTTGGCCTCCTACAATGAGCAGTTCTTC. As protein: CASSDHPSLASYNEQFF.

This clone occurred once. The V and J genes are TRBV4-3 and TRBJ1-2; D gene unclear. This CDR3 has 14 residues. Germline assignment: CDR1 LGHNA and CDR2 YSLEER. V lost 4 bases, J lost 0 bases, and 9 bases lay in between. In nucleotides, the CDR3 is TGCGCCAGCAGCCGGTTATTAGCTAACTATGGCTACACCTTC. Translating gives CASSRLLANYGYTF.